Listed below are T cell receptor beta chains from one sample, sequenced in a study of vaccination and CD4 T cells after COVID-19. Their specific antigens are unknown. TCRdb recomputed calls from the PCR reads with MiXCR, one row per CDR3 protein. The sample carries over 20,000 distinct CDR3 sequences, 38% recorded once. This sample comprised CD4+ T cells from blood, cultured in vitro, obtained before SARS-CoV-2 vaccination. These receptor sequences come from a human donor who received a COVID-19 vaccine. CDR3s include the opening cysteine and the closing phenylalanine or tryptophan. D genes are given only for firm matches. Clone size is shown for a subset of rows, as once, few, many or a class of expanded clone.

V gene,J gene,clone size,D gene,CDR3 DNA,CDR3 protein
TRBV7-2,TRBJ2-5,NA,TRBD2,TGTGCCAGCAGCTTAGCTAGCGGGGGGGCCCGGGAGACCCAGTACTTC,CASSLASGGARETQYF
TRBV6-1,TRBJ2-7,few,NA,TGTGCCAGCAGGATGACTAGGTTCTACGAGCAGTACTTC,CASRMTRFYEQYF
TRBV27,TRBJ2-5,few,TRBD2,TGTGCCAGCAGTTTACTGCGGGGGGGGGAGACCCAGTACTTC,CASSLLRGGETQYF
TRBV15,TRBJ2-4,NA,NA,TGTGCCACCAGCACAGGAGTCCGGACACCAAAAAACATTCAGTACTTC,CATSTGVRTPKNIQYF
TRBV7-9,TRBJ1-6,NA,TRBD1,TGTGCCAGCAGCTTGTCTCGGATGGGACAGTTTAATTCACCCCTCCACTTT,CASSLSRMGQFNSPLHF
TRBV7-2,TRBJ2-7,NA,NA,TGTGCCAGCAGCTTAGACAGGGAAGACTCCTCCGAGCAGTACTTC,CASSLDREDSSEQYF
TRBV7-3,TRBJ2-1,NA,TRBD1,TGTGCCAGCAGCTTAGGTGGGACAGGCTACAATGAGCAGTTCTTC,CASSLGGTGYNEQFF
TRBV30,TRBJ2-3,few,NA,TGTGCCTCTCAGGGGACCCGCACAGATACGCAGTATTTT,CASQGTRTDTQYF
TRBV20-1,TRBJ2-3,NA,NA,TGCAGTGCTAGACCACGAGGAATGGGGCTCGAGTATTTT,CSARPRGMGLEYF
TRBV5-1,TRBJ2-4,NA,TRBD1,TGCGCCAGCAGCTTAGGGACAGGGGGCACAAACATTCAGTACTTC,CASSLGTGGTNIQYF
TRBV18,TRBJ1-6,NA,TRBD1,TGTGCCAGCTCACCACCCATAAACGACAGGGCCAGTTCACCCCTCCACTTT,CASSPPINDRASSPLHF
TRBV20-1,TRBJ2-2,NA,NA,TGCAGTGCTAGAGCAGCGGCGAACACCGGGGAGCTGTTTTTT,CSARAAANTGELFF
TRBV19,TRBJ1-1,once,NA,TGTGCCAGTAGTGACAGGCCGAACACTGAAGCTTTCTTT,CASSDRPNTEAFF
TRBV6-1,TRBJ2-5,few,NA,TGTGCCAGCAGTGAATCAGGGTTACAGCAAGAGACCCAGTACTTC,CASSESGLQQETQYF
TRBV7-9,TRBJ1-6,few,TRBD1,TGTGCCAGCGCCTACAGGGGTAATTCACCCCTCCACTTT,CASAYRGNSPLHF
TRBV2,TRBJ2-7,NA,NA,TGTGCCAGCAGTGAGGACAGCGCTTTTTCCTACGAGCAGTACTTC,CASSEDSAFSYEQYF
TRBV5-1,TRBJ2-7,NA,TRBD1,TGCGCCAGCGAATCGACAGGGGCCGTTTCCTACGAGCAGTACTTC,CASESTGAVSYEQYF
TRBV7-6,TRBJ2-6,NA,TRBD1,TGTGCCAGCAGCCCCCGTCGTGGACAGGGTTCCTCTGGGGCCAACGTCCTGACTTTC,CASSPRRGQGSSGANVLTF
TRBV18,TRBJ2-5,once,TRBD1,TGCGCCAATCGACAAACAGGGGACCAAGAGACCCAGTACTTC,CANRQTGDQETQYF
TRBV6-4,TRBJ2-3,few,NA,TGTGCCAGCAGTGGGGAAGGGGGGGAGGAAGATACGCAGTATTTT,CASSGEGGEEDTQYF